This T cell receptor beta chain stems from a study of cytomegalovirus exposure and HLA in healthy donors. The study's findings and limits: In all likelihood, a cluster of highly shared sequence variants was a sequencing artifact.

V was shortened by 2 bases and J by 8 bases, with 9 bases between the two germline ends. Germline V gene sequence: CDR1 SNHLY, CDR2 FYNNEI. The CDR3 has 13 amino acids. The donors were healthy bone marrow donors. Primers: 60 Vbeta forward and 13 Jbeta reverse. Method: immunoSEQ multiplex PCR; TCRdb's copy keeps in-frame clones and lacks some. Among approximately 180,000 clones listed, around 83% were seen once. Remarks on this clone: The target antigen is unknown.

Input material: PBMCs. The chain has TRBV2 and TRBJ1-4; D gene unclear. This sequence originates from a woman under 30 in good health and CMV-seronegative. CDR3 sequence reads: CASSEFTPEKLFF. Here the CDR3 DNA reads TGTGCCAGCAGTGAATTCACACCGGAAAAACTGTTTTTT. The whole variable domain, remainder taken from reference TRBV2 and TRBJ1-4, is EPEVTQTPSHQVTQMGQEVILRCVPISNHLYFYWYRQILGQKVEFLVSFYNNEISEKSEIFDDQFSVERPDGSNFTLKIRSTKLEDSAMYFCASSEFTPEKLFFGSGTQLSVL.